These 31 T cell receptor beta chains came from one sample sequenced in a study of blood T cell repertoires in COVID-19. The protocol was immunoSEQ multiplex PCR, while the TCRdb copy is restricted to in-frame clones and leaves out a portion. The table lists fewer than 85,000 clones, about 88% of them singletons. The sample taken for sequencing was peripheral blood. The receptors originated from a human donor in a cohort sampled during active COVID-19.

The chain joins TRBV5-4 to TRBJ2-2; 14 bases map to TRBD2. The CDR3 totals 17 residues. Germline lookup yields CDR1 SGHNT and CDR2 YYREEE (reference sequence). The V segment lost 4 bases and the J segment 6 bases; nucleotides outside the gene matches: 8. The CDR3 spells CASSLTSGGGRPGELFF. Here the CDR3 DNA reads TGTGCCAGCAGCCTGACTAGCGGGGGGGGCCGTCCCGGGGAGCTGTTTTTT.

This clone was found once. The chain employs TRBV4-1 and TRBJ1-1; 8 nucleotides align to TRBD1. V lost 5 bases to trimming and J lost 5 bases; unmatched junction nucleotides: 4. The CDR3 consists of 13 residues. Looked up from germline, CDR1 is MGHRA and CDR2 is YSYEKL. CDR3 nucleotides: TGCGCCAGCAGCGGACAGGGATTTACTGAAGCTTTCTTT. This encodes CASSGQGFTEAFF.

This rearrangement joins TRBV30 to TRBJ1-2; D is uncertain. V lost 4 bases to trimming and J lost 6 bases, with 12 bases between them. The CDR3 totals 12 residues. Germline CDR1 is GTSNPN and CDR2 is SVGIG (reference sequence). This CDR3 is CAWTWRADGYTF. Here the CDR3 DNA reads TGTGCCTGGACGTGGCGGGCTGATGGCTACACCTTC.

The V call is TRBV18, the J call TRBJ2-7; TRBD2 matches 8 bases. Trimming cost V 1 base and J 4 bases; bases outside gene matches: 18. The V gene's germline CDR1 is KGHSH and CDR2 LQKENI. The CDR3 contains 19 residues. In DNA, the CDR3 is TGTGCCAGCTCACCACGCTTTAGCGGGATCCTCGGGGGGTCTTACGAGCAGTACTTC. Translated, it gives CASSPRFSGILGGSYEQYF.

The rearrangement uses TRBV27 and TRBJ1-2; 7 nucleotides match TRBD1. The CDR3 spans 14 residues. V gave up 5 bases and J gave up 4 bases; unmatched junction bases: 7. CDR1 and CDR2 (germline): MNHEY, SMNVEV (reference sequence). CDR3 in DNA: TGTGCCAGCAGTAGTAGGGGGCCCCTCTATGGCTACACCTTC. Residues: CASSSRGPLYGYTF.

This chain uses TRBV11-3 with TRBJ2-7, with TRBD1 as a possible D gene (6 bases). The CDR3 spans 13 residues. The germline gives CDR1 SGHNT, CDR2 YENEEA. The ends were cut back, 1 base at V and 6 bases at J, with 10 bases in the middle. The DNA for the CDR3 is TGTGCCAGCAGCTTAGGGACAGCGGCCGAGCAGTACTTC. The encoded protein is CASSLGTAAEQYF. The full variable domain, rest sourced from reference TRBV11-3 and TRBJ2-7, is EAGVVQSPRYKIIEKKQPVAFWCNPISGHNTLYWYLQNLGQGPELLIRYENEEAVDDSQLPKDRFSAERLKGVDSTLKIQPAELGDSAVYLCASSLGTAAEQYFGPGTRLTVT.

This chain connects TRBV5-4 to TRBJ2-7; 9 positions match TRBD2. Germline loops: CDR1 SGHNT, CDR2 YYREEE (reference sequence). This CDR3 contains 18 residues. V was pared by 4 bases and J by 0 bases, with 14 bases of the junction left unmatched. CDR3 residues: CASSMGGIAGAVSYEQYF. The CDR3 DNA sequence: TGTGCCAGCAGCATGGGGGGGATAGCGGGAGCCGTCTCCTACGAGCAGTACTTC.

The V call is TRBV6-2 or TRBV6-3, the J call TRBJ2-3, with TRBD2 as a possible D gene (5 bases). V was pared by 6 bases and J by 2 bases, with 12 bases between. The CDR3 spans 14 residues. CDR1 MNHEY and CDR2 SVGEGT come from the germline V gene. This CDR3 is CASSSREPTDTQYF. The CDR3 DNA reads as TGTGCCAGCAGCTCGAGGGAGCCCACAGATACGCAGTATTTT.

V gene TRBV6-6 combines with J gene TRBJ2-5; D call uncertain. Trimming removed 2 bases at V and 5 bases at J, with 12 bases between. The CDR3 covers 14 residues. CDR1 MNHNY and CDR2 SVGAGI come from the germline V gene (reference sequence). The CDR3 nucleotides read TGTGCCAGCAGTTACGAAACAGTCGCCGAGACCCAGTACTTC. This translates into CASSYETVAETQYF.

CDR3 nucleotides: TGTGCCAGCAGCTTGGGTCGAGGAGGGGATACGCAGTATTTT. Its translation is CASSLGRGGDTQYF. The chain recombines TRBV11-3 with TRBJ2-3; D is perhaps TRBD2 (6 bases). CDR1 is SGHNT and CDR2 is YENEEA in the germline V gene. The CDR3 loop spans 14 amino acids. The V and J ends lost 3 bases and 6 bases respectively, with 13 bases between them.

This clone is a singleton in its sample. J is TRBJ1-5 and V is TRBV15; tentatively, D is TRBD1 (6 bases). V dropped 0 bases and J dropped 12 bases, with 12 bases sitting between them. CDR1 and CDR2 (germline): LNHNV, YYDKDF (reference sequence). This CDR3 region has 13 residues. The CDR3 spells CATSRDGQYRQHF. CDR3 sequence (DNA): TGTGCCACCAGCAGAGACGGACAGTATCGCCAGCATTTT.

V and J are TRBV7-2 and TRBJ1-1; D not certain. The CDR3 totals 15 residues. Germline V gene data show CDR1 as SGHTA and CDR2 as FQGNSA. V dropped 1 base and J dropped 3 bases, with 12 bases sitting between them. CDR3 in amino acids: CASSLDHRGYTEAFF. The CDR3 DNA is TGTGCCAGCAGCTTAGACCATAGAGGATACACTGAAGCTTTCTTT.

The rearrangement joins TRBV18 to TRBJ2-1; 10 nucleotides line up with TRBD1. This CDR3 region has 14 residues. The ends lost 6 bases at V and 9 bases at J; junction bases unmatched: 8. The germline V gene encodes CDR1 KGHSH and CDR2 LQKENI. In DNA form, the CDR3 reads TGTGCCAGCTCGCCCGGGACAGGGGTTGGTGAGCAGTTCTTC. It codes for CASSPGTGVGEQFF.

This chain connects TRBV2 to TRBJ2-1, with 7 bases fitting TRBD2. This CDR3 region has 15 residues. Germline V gene sequence: CDR1 SNHLY, CDR2 FYNNEI. V was pared by 2 bases and J by 7 bases, with 8 bases of the junction left unmatched. The CDR3 here is CASSEYRGGGNEQFF. The CDR3 DNA reads TGTGCCAGCAGTGAATATCGGGGCGGGGGAAATGAGCAGTTCTTC.

The CDR3 nucleotides read TGTGCCAGCAGCTTAGCGCGGCTAGCGGGGGGGGAGACCCAGTACTTC. This sequence encodes CASSLARLAGGETQYF. This sequence joins TRBV7-2 and TRBJ2-5; 12 positions agree with TRBD2. The CDR3 loop spans 16 amino acids. CDR1 SGHTA and CDR2 FQGNSA come from the germline V gene. Unmatched junction bases numbered 4, after V lost 0 bases and J lost 5 bases.

This rearrangement joins TRBV6-2 or TRBV6-3 to TRBJ1-6; no firm D call. Germline V gene data show CDR1 as MNHEY and CDR2 as SVGEGT. V lost 2 bases and J 7 bases, leaving 6 bases between the germline ends. The CDR3 totals 13 residues. In DNA form, the CDR3 reads TGTGCCAGCAGTTACAGTCGGAATTCACCCCTCCACTTT. It yields the protein CASSYSRNSPLHF.

This clone has just one count. The chain is built from TRBV18 and TRBJ1-1; D is perhaps TRBD1 (6 bases). Germline CDR1 KGHSH, CDR2 LQKENI. There are 14 residues in the CDR3. V shed 3 bases and J shed 8 bases, with 16 bases lying between them. In DNA form, the CDR3 reads TGTGCCAGCTCACCGCGGACCGGGACACGAGAAGCTTTCTTT. As protein: CASSPRTGTREAFF.

J is TRBJ1-1 and V is TRBV6-5; 10 nucleotides agree with TRBD1. The CDR3 runs to 13 residues. CDR1 is MNHEY and CDR2 is SVGAGI in the germline V gene. V gave up 6 bases and J gave up 4 bases; unmatched junction bases: 2. The CDR3 nucleotides read TGTGCCAGCAGGGACAGGGGGACCACTGAAGCTTTCTTT. Translated: CASRDRGTTEAFF.

This sequence joins TRBV4-1 and TRBJ2-1; weak D call: TRBD2 (5 bases). Germline CDR1 MGHRA, CDR2 YSYEKL. With 1 base removed from V and 6 bases from J, the gap between germline ends came to 13 bases. The CDR3 runs 15 residues. The CDR3 sequence is CASSQAVTSFNEQFF. The CDR3 nucleotides are TGCGCCAGCAGCCAAGCGGTAACTAGTTTCAATGAGCAGTTCTTC.

The chain uses TRBV24-1 and TRBJ2-1, with 10 bases identical to TRBD2. Germline CDR1 and CDR2: KGHDR and SFDVKD. After removal of 3 bases from V and 0 bases from J, the junction contained 4 bases not matched to a gene. CDR3 size: 17 residues. CDR3 sequence reads: CATSDLPSGGSYNEQFF. The CDR3 nucleotides read TGTGCCACCAGTGATCTCCCTAGCGGGGGCTCCTACAATGAGCAGTTCTTC.

The gene calls are TRBV3-1 (or the pseudogene TRBV3-2) and TRBJ2-7; 12 bases line up with TRBD1. CDR3 size: 19 residues. V trimming: 1 base; J trimming: 3 bases; junction bases outside the gene matches: 13. Germline V CDR1 and CDR2: LGHDT, YNNKEL (reference sequence). The CDR3 loop is CASSQAPGQGAKALYEQYF. The CDR3 bases are TGTGCCAGCAGCCAAGCCCCGGGACAGGGGGCGAAGGCACTCTACGAGCAGTACTTC.

The chain employs TRBV5-6 and TRBJ2-3; D possibly corresponds to TRBD2 (7 bases). CDR1 is SGHDT and CDR2 is YYEEEE in the germline V gene. The CDR3 extends over 16 amino acids. V was trimmed by 1 base and J by 2 bases, leaving 14 bases between them. Here the CDR3 reads CASSLRRGAYTDTQYF. DNA of the CDR3: TGTGCCAGCAGCTTGCGACGGGGGGCATACACAGATACGCAGTATTTT.

This chain links TRBV18 with TRBJ2-3; TRBD2 might be the D (6 bases). Germline assignment: CDR1 KGHSH and CDR2 LQKENI. This CDR3 has 14 amino acids. The V end lost 3 bases, the J end lost 2 bases, and 9 bases lay between the germline ends. Here the CDR3 DNA reads TGTGCCAGCTCACCGGGACTCCACACAGATACGCAGTATTTT. It translates to CASSPGLHTDTQYF. Combining the CDR3 with reference TRBV18 and TRBJ2-3 gives the whole variable domain NAGVMQNPRHLVRRRGQEARLRCSPMKGHSHVYWYRQLPEEGLKFMVYLQKENIIDESGMPKERFSAEFPKEGPSILRIQQVVRGDSAAYFCASSPGLHTDTQYFGPGTRLTVL.

Comment on this clone: This sample also contains other DNA sequences that code for the same CDR3. The rearrangement joins TRBV5-1 to TRBJ1-1, with TRBD1 matching 8 bases. The germline CDR1 and CDR2 sequences are SGHRS and YFSETQ. The CDR3 totals 14 residues. J gave up 4 bases and V 3 bases, and 5 bases lay outside the gene matches. The DNA for the CDR3 is TGCGCCAGCAGCTCTGGACAGGGCGGCACTGAAGCTTTCTTT. This encodes CASSSGQGGTEAFF.

The chain links TRBV5-1 to TRBJ1-1; 11 positions agree with TRBD1. V lost 5 bases and J lost 4; bases outside the gene matches: 4. Germline CDR1 is SGHRS and CDR2 is YFSETQ. The CDR3 consists of 14 residues. The CDR3 protein is CASRGGTGGTEAFF. The CDR3 bases are TGCGCCAGCAGGGGCGGGACAGGGGGCACTGAAGCTTTCTTT. The variable domain in full, completed from reference TRBV5-1 and TRBJ1-1, reads KAGVTQTPRYLIKTRGQQVTLSCSPISGHRSVSWYQQTPGQGLQFLFEYFSETQRNKGNFPGRFSGRQFSNSRSEMNVSTLELGDSALYLCASRGGTGGTEAFFGQGTRLTVV.

This rearrangement joins TRBV20-1 to TRBJ1-3; possibly TRBD1 for D (6 bases). The CDR3 totals 15 residues. The germline V and J ends were trimmed by 3 bases and 3 bases, with 15 bases remaining between them. CDR1 is DFQATT, CDR2 SNEGSKA, per germline (reference sequence). The CDR3 nucleotides are TGCAGTGCTAGTGTGGGGGCGGATTTTGGAAACACCATATATTTT. This gives the protein CSASVGADFGNTIYF.

This chain connects TRBV5-1 to TRBJ2-3; D is unresolved. Germline loops: CDR1 SGHRS, CDR2 YFSETQ. The length of the CDR3 is 14 residues. The V gene lost 7 bases and the J gene lost 0 bases, with 12 bases spanning the gap. The CDR3 here is CASAGHSSTDTQYF. In DNA, the CDR3 is TGCGCCAGCGCCGGCCACAGTAGCACAGATACGCAGTATTTT.

The chain carries TRBV11-2 and TRBJ2-3; 10 nucleotides line up with TRBD2. The junction had 3 bases not matched to a gene; V was cut back by 5 bases and J by 1 base. The CDR3 length is 15 residues. The germline V gene has CDR1 SGHAT and CDR2 FQNNGV. CDR3 residues: CASSLAGVRTDTQYF. The CDR3 coding sequence is TGTGCCAGCAGCCTAGCGGGAGTTCGCACAGATACGCAGTATTTT. The full variable domain, completed using reference TRBV11-2 and TRBJ2-3, is EAGVAQSPRYKIIEKRQSVAFWCNPISGHATLYWYQQILGQGPKLLIQFQNNGVVDDSQLPKDRFSAERLKGVDSTLKIQPAKLEDSAVYLCASSLAGVRTDTQYFGPGTRLTVL.

The rearrangement joins TRBV19 to TRBJ2-2, with D maybe TRBD2 (6 bases). Germline V lookup: CDR1 LNHDA, CDR2 SQIVND (reference sequence). V lost 4 bases to trimming and J lost 2 bases, with 8 bases between them. This CDR3 contains 14 residues. CDR3 nucleotides: TGTGCCAGTAGTAGCGGGATCAACACCGGGGAGCTGTTTTTT. Translation gives CASSSGINTGELFF.

This clone was seen only a few times. The chain carries TRBV3-1 (or the pseudogene TRBV3-2) and TRBJ1-6; a weak D match, TRBD1 (5 bases). V lost 0 bases and J lost 7, with 13 bases in between. CDR1 and CDR2 from the germline V gene are LGHDT and YNNKEL (reference sequence). The CDR3 has 16 amino acids. The CDR3 bases are TGTGCCAGCAGCCAAGATTGGAACAGGAAAAATTCACCCCTCCACTTT. Translation: CASSQDWNRKNSPLHF.

This clone turned up a few times. V usage is TRBV10-3 and J usage is TRBJ1-1; the D is unclear. Germline values: CDR1 ENHRY, CDR2 SYGVKD. The V end was cut by 0 bases, the J end by 6 bases, with 5 bases between. The CDR3 covers 12 residues. The CDR3 DNA is TGTGCCATCAGTGAGTCCATAGCTGAAGCTTTCTTT. Protein product: CAISESIAEAFF.